A single sample gave rise to the 13 T cell receptor beta chains below, sequenced in a study of blood T cell repertoires in COVID-19 (dated by TCRdb to about 2020). Library prep was done by the immunoSEQ multiplex PCR assay. In TCRdb, the immuneACCESS table is reduced to in-frame sequences with V and J assigned. These tables do not hold every clone; where another copy was compared, an unresolved V gene accounts for under half, and the others remain unexplained. This sample holds about 99,000 clones; approximately 86% were observed only once. Of the sample, approximately 2% falls within the top ten clones. Sequencing was carried out using peripheral blood. The receptors originated from a man in his fifties with COVID-19, enrolled during active disease.

The chain links TRBV28 to TRBJ1-2, with D possibly being TRBD1 (5 bases). This CDR3 spans 13 amino acids. Germline-derived CDR1 and CDR2 are MDHEN and SYDVKM. The V end lost 5 bases, the J end lost 0 bases, and 7 bases lay between the germline ends. CDR3 DNA sequence: TGTGCCAGCAGTCGACAGCCTAACTATGGCTACACCTTC. Protein: CASSRQPNYGYTF.

This clone was observed a handful of times. One end of the junction varies from germline; a read error may be responsible. The V and J genes are TRBV4-2 and TRBJ2-7, with unresolved D. CDR1 is LGHNA, CDR2 YNFKEQ, per germline. The CDR3 length is 15 residues. The CDR3 is CASSQDHSVSSEQYF. CDR3 nucleotides: TGTGCCAGCAGCCAAGATCATTCAGTGTCCTCCGAGCAGTACTTC.

This chain uses TRBV20-1 with TRBJ1-6, with D possibly being TRBD1 (5 bases). This CDR3 contains 14 residues. Germline V gene lookup returns CDR1 DFQATT and CDR2 SNEGSKA (reference sequence). V was shortened by 3 bases and J by 6 bases, with 12 bases between the two germline ends. The CDR3 region has the DNA TGCAGTGCTAGTCCAGGGCCCACTAATTCACCCCTCCACTTT. Its translation is CSASPGPTNSPLHF.

The chain carries TRBV5-1 and TRBJ1-3, with D possibly matching TRBD1 (5 bases). Germline V gives CDR1 SGHRS, CDR2 YFSETQ. V shed 4 bases and J shed 2 bases, with 19 bases lying between them. The CDR3 totals 17 residues. The CDR3 spells CASSLTGTLLPGNTIYF. The CDR3 DNA reads as TGCGCCAGCAGCCTGACCGGGACTCTTCTTCCTGGAAACACCATATATTTT.

This clone was counted a few times. The chain has TRBV3-1 (or the pseudogene TRBV3-2) and TRBJ1-6, with a possible D match to TRBD1 (6 bases). In germline, CDR1 is LGHDT, CDR2 YNNKEL (reference sequence). V was pared by 4 bases and J by 8 bases, with 12 bases between. CDR3 length: 14 amino acids. The chain's CDR3 is CASSPTGFDSPLHF. CDR3 DNA sequence: TGTGCCAGCAGCCCGACAGGCTTCGATTCACCCCTCCACTTT.

The gene calls are TRBV4-3 and TRBJ1-1; D gene unclear. The CDR3 runs 14 residues. Germline loops: CDR1 LGHNA, CDR2 YSLEER. Trimming pared 4 bases from V and 6 bases from J, leaving 15 bases between. CDR3 nucleotides: TGCGCCAGCAGCCCCTCAGTGAGGAGCGCTGAAGCTTTCTTT. Its translation: CASSPSVRSAEAFF.

As regards this clone: The junction departs from germline at one end; a sequencing error may be responsible. The CDR3 reads CASSPNSGGAGELFF. The DNA of the CDR3 is TGTGCTAGCAGCCCAAATAGCGGGGGGGCCGGGGAGCTGTTTTTT. This rearrangement joins TRBV7-7 to TRBJ2-2, with 11 bases identical to TRBD2. The CDR3 covers 15 residues. The germline V gene encodes CDR1 SSHAT and CDR2 FNYEAQ (reference sequence).

This chain links TRBV5-1 with TRBJ1-4; D unresolved. The CDR3 spans 14 residues. The germline V gene has CDR1 SGHRS and CDR2 YFSETQ. V dropped 0 bases and J dropped 5 bases, with 8 bases sitting between them. The CDR3 protein is CASSLVTGNEKLFF. The CDR3 nucleotides read TGCGCCAGCAGCTTGGTAACGGGGAATGAAAAACTGTTTTTT.

This chain joins TRBV5-1 and TRBJ1-1, with TRBD1 matching 8 bases. The CDR3 length is 15 residues. The junction had 5 bases not matched to a gene; V was cut back by 4 bases and J by 0 bases. CDR1 is SGHRS and CDR2 is YFSETQ in the germline V gene. CDR3 loop: CASSPRTGLNTEAFF. The CDR3 region has the DNA TGCGCCAGCAGCCCGCGGACAGGGCTGAACACTGAAGCTTTCTTT.

For the CDR3, the DNA is TGTGCCAGCAGCTTAGTTCGGACTATGTACAATGAGCAGTTCTTC. It specifies CASSLVRTMYNEQFF. This chain connects TRBV7-2 to TRBJ2-1, with D possibly TRBD2 on 6 matching bases. In germline, CDR1 is SGHTA, CDR2 FQGNSA. There are 15 residues in the CDR3. V lost 1 base and J lost 4, with 11 bases in between. The complete variable domain, with remaining parts taken from reference TRBV7-2 and TRBJ2-1, reads GAGVSQSPSNKVTEKGKDVELRCDPISGHTALYWYRQSLGQGLEFLIYFQGNSAPDKSGLPSDRFSAERTGGSVSTLTIQRTQQEDSAVYLCASSLVRTMYNEQFFGPGTRLTVL.

The rearrangement uses TRBV6-6 and TRBJ1-2, with D possibly being TRBD1 (5 bases). Deletions cut 6 bases from V and 5 bases from J, with 16 bases between. The CDR3 has 14 amino acids. CDR1 is MNHNY and CDR2 is SVGAGI in the germline V gene (reference sequence). CDR3 coding DNA: TGTGCCAGCAGCCAGGGCGGGGAGGGTTATGGCTACACCTTC. Protein sequence: CASSQGGEGYGYTF.

J is TRBJ1-5 and V is TRBV5-6; D remains ambiguous. The germline V gene encodes CDR1 SGHDT and CDR2 YYEEEE. The CDR3 has 14 residues. The germline V and J ends were trimmed by 1 base and 2 bases, with 7 bases remaining between them. In nucleotides, the CDR3 is TGTGCCAGCAGCTTGATGAGGGGCAATCAGCCCCAGCATTTT. It encodes CASSLMRGNQPQHF.

This chain uses TRBV7-6 with TRBJ2-7; 9 bases agree with TRBD1. The CDR3 extends over 14 amino acids. Germline values: CDR1 SGHVS, CDR2 FNYEAQ. Losses at the gene ends were 6 bases for V and 2 bases for J; bases not matched to a gene: 5. CDR3 nucleotide sequence: TGTGCCAGCAGTATGAGGACAGGGGCCTACGAGCAGTACTTC. It specifies CASSMRTGAYEQYF.